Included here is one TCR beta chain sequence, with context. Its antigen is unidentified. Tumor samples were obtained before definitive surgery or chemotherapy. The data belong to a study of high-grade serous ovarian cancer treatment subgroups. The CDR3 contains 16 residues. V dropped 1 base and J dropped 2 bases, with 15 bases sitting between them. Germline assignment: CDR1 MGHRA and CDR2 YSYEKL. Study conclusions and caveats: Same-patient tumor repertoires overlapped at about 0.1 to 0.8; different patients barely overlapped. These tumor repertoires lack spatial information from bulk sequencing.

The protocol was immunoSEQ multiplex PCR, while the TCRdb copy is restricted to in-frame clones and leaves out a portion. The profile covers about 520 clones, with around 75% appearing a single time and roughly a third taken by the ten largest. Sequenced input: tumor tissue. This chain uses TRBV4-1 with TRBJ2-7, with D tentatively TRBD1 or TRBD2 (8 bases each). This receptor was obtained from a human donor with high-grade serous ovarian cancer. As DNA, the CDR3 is TGCGCCAGCAGCCAAGGACAGGGGCGGGGGGCCTACGAGCAGTACTTC. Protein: CASSQGQGRGAYEQYF.